Listed below are T cell receptor beta chains from one sample, sequenced in a study of T-cell memory formation after mild COVID-19. TCRdb called the 5' RACE reads again in MiXCR, with one record for every CDR3 protein. The profile shows 350,000 to 450,000 distinct CDR3 sequences, over 25% of them singletons. Sequenced: PBMCs or a T cell subset sorted from them (not recorded which). All receptors come from an adult woman who had mild COVID-19 (a few samples of this study predate the infection). Cell type and time point are not known. Each CDR3 is given with its conserved first and last residue. D genes are given only for firm matches. Some rows have no size entry. The others give once, few or many, or a class for an expanded clone.

abundance	v_gene	d_gene	j_gene	CDR3nt	CDR3aa
-	TRBV4-1	TRBD1	TRBJ2-4	TGCGCCAGCAGCCAACCACTCGGACAGGAAAACATTCAGTACTTC	CASSQPLGQENIQYF
-	TRBV7-9	-	TRBJ2-4	TGTGCCAGCAGCTCGGGACCGGAAAACATTCAGTACTTC	CASSSGPENIQYF
-	TRBV6-5	TRBD2	TRBJ2-3	TGTGCCAGCAGGGAATCTAGCGGGGGCTTAGATACGCAGTATTTT	CASRESSGGLDTQYF
once	TRBV19	-	TRBJ1-1	TGTGCCAGTAGTATTGTTTGGAGGGTAGAACAATTTGTGGGCCGCGGGGACACTGAAGCTTTCTTT	CASSIVWRVEQFVGRGDTEAFF
few	TRBV7-7	TRBD2	TRBJ2-2	TGTGCTAGCAGCTTAGGAGCGGGAGGGCCCTTGGCCGGGGAGCTGTTTTTT	CASSLGAGGPLAGELFF
few	TRBV18	TRBD1	TRBJ1-2	TGTGCCAGCTCAAGCTCCGGGACAGCTTATGGCTACACCTTC	CASSSSGTAYGYTF
-	TRBV13	-	TRBJ2-3	TGTGCCAGCAGCTTAGAGGCAGGGTGGAGTAGCACAGATACGCAGTATTTT	CASSLEAGWSSTDTQYF
-	TRBV7-9	-	TRBJ2-5	TGTGCCAGCAGCTCGCCAGGGGCAAGCGAAGAGACCCAGTACTTC	CASSSPGASEETQYF
-	TRBV7-2	-	TRBJ1-5	TGTGCCACCTCGCTTTGGGGAGAGGGTGGTCAGCCCCAGCATTTT	CATSLWGEGGQPQHF
-	TRBV7-9	-	TRBJ1-3	TGTGCCAGCAGCCCAACAGGGTTTTCGCCGGACACCATATATTTT	CASSPTGFSPDTIYF
-	TRBV7-9	-	TRBJ2-1	TGTGCCAGCATCCTTGCAGGTATTAATGAGCAGTTCTTC	CASILAGINEQFF
many	TRBV27	TRBD2	TRBJ2-7	TGTGCCAGCAGTTTAATTAGCGGGAGTTACGAGCAGTACTTC	CASSLISGSYEQYF
-	TRBV7-6	-	TRBJ1-1	TGTGCCAGCAGCCGACAGACGGGCACTGAAGCTTTCTTT	CASSRQTGTEAFF
-	TRBV14	-	TRBJ2-2	TGTGCCAGCAGCCAAGTCCAGGCGAACACCGGGGAGCTGTTTTTT	CASSQVQANTGELFF
few	TRBV5-5	TRBD2	TRBJ2-1	TGTGCCAGCAGTATACTAGCGGGGAAGCCCAATGAGCAGTTCTTC	CASSILAGKPNEQFF
-	TRBV7-6	-	TRBJ2-7	TGTGCCAGCAGCTTAAGTGCGACCCCCTACGAGCAGTACTTC	CASSLSATPYEQYF